The next 5 T cell receptor beta chains were all read from a single sample in a study of cytotoxic CD8 clonotypes in ibrutinib-treated CLL. Clones were read by immunoSEQ multiplex PCR, and TCRdb kept only the in-frame ones, dropping some. This table holds 130,000 or so clones, 70% to 90% found once. The specimen comprised PBMCs, sampled after 24 months of ibrutinib treatment. The origin of the receptors is a human donor with chronic lymphocytic leukemia.

The chain joins TRBV28 to TRBJ1-6; D remains ambiguous. The CDR3 is 13 amino acids. Germline lookup yields CDR1 MDHEN and CDR2 SYDVKM. Trimming removed 2 bases from V and 13 bases from J, with 12 bases in between. This chain's CDR3 is CASSLRAGVPLHF. CDR3 DNA sequence: TGTGCCAGCAGTTTAAGAGCCGGGGTCCCCCTCCACTTT.

The chain joins TRBV10-3 to TRBJ1-1; D call uncertain. Germline V gene lookup returns CDR1 ENHRY and CDR2 SYGVKD. V was cut by 5 bases and J by 0 bases, with 10 bases left in between. The CDR3 extends over 14 amino acids. CDR3 protein: CAISKETMNTEAFF. CDR3 nucleotide sequence: TGTGCCATCAGTAAAGAGACAATGAACACTGAAGCTTTCTTT.

V gene TRBV7-2 combines with J gene TRBJ1-4; 8 positions agree with TRBD1. The CDR3 extends over 15 amino acids. J gave up 7 bases and V 0 bases, and 4 bases lay outside the gene matches. The V gene's germline CDR1 is SGHTA and CDR2 FQGNSA. The CDR3 spells CASSLAQGASEKLFF. In DNA, the CDR3 is TGTGCCAGCAGCTTAGCCCAGGGGGCTAGTGAAAAACTGTTTTTT.

The chain is built from TRBV30 and TRBJ2-7; 8 bases map to TRBD2. The germline CDR1 and CDR2 sequences are GTSNPN and SVGIG (reference sequence). The CDR3 contains 11 residues. V lost 4 bases to trimming and J lost 6 bases; unmatched junction nucleotides: 2. CDR3 sequence reads: CAWTSGGEQYF. CDR3 nucleotides: TGTGCCTGGACCAGCGGGGGCGAGCAGTACTTC.

This rearrangement joins TRBV12-5 to TRBJ2-5, with 7 bases that match TRBD1. V was pared by 1 base and J by 5 bases, with 10 bases of the junction left unmatched. Germline loops: CDR1 LGHNT, CDR2 FRNRAP. The CDR3 runs 16 residues. In DNA form, the CDR3 reads TGTGCTAGTGGTTTGGCCAAAGGGGGCCAAGGGGAGACCCAGTACTTC. As protein: CASGLAKGGQGETQYF.